This T cell receptor beta chain is drawn from a study of tumor-infiltrating lymphocytes in primary liver carcinoma (dated by TCRdb to 2017 to 2019). Background on the whole study: Of the five patients (three men and two women, aged 30 to 69 years), four had hepatocellular carcinoma and one had combined HCC and intrahepatic cholangiocarcinoma. To link TCRbeta repertoire diversity with the local molecular phenotype, the 25 to 30 tumor region samples were profiled using Agilent mRNA microarrays. High reproducibility was observed for the technical replicate repertoires, with mean shared-clone rates around 0.9 and correlation coefficients above 0.95. TCRbeta repertoire sequencing, expression microarrays and whole-exome sequencing were combined in the study across five regions of each liver tumor, with adjacent normal tissue and blood also included. Samples yielded roughly 3.65 to 7.13 million productive TCRbeta reads; read depth did not differ significantly between tissue types. TCRbeta repertoire sequencing covered 35 or so specimens from 5 patients: 25 or so tumor regions, 5 adjacent noncancerous liver tissues and 5 peripheral blood samples. The five patients had tumors staged T1-T3 N0M0, with maximum diameters ranging from 4.2 to 10 cm. The paper as a whole reports these results and caveats: Pairs of tumor regions showed greater repertoire overlap (mean about 35%) than tumor-adjacent pairs (around 17%) or tumor-blood pairs (approximately 15%), which is consistent with antigen-driven expansion. Only a few patients were included in the study, and the authors note that the findings should be validated in a larger study. The top 250 clones made up a significantly larger repertoire fraction in tumors than in blood (p = 0.039). Comparison of CD4+ and CD8+ T cell repertoires was precluded by the use of bulk unsorted samples. Only roughly 7-25% of top clones appeared in all five regions of a tumor, which suggests that tumor-infiltrating T cells are spatially heterogeneous. Because only the TCR beta chain was sequenced and unpaired alpha chains were not captured, true repertoire diversity is likely underestimated.

This clonotype was seen many times. There is no known antigen for this receptor. No base quality information exists; no much larger clone differs at one position. Using a constant-region primer and ProtoScript II reverse transcriptase, TCRbeta-specific cDNA was reverse-transcribed from about 0.45 ug total RNA. Construction of the TCRbeta libraries relied on three nested rounds of multiplex PCR, following a slightly modified ARM-PCR procedure. Multiplex TRBV1-TRBV30 forward primers and a Cbeta reverse primer were used in the first two PCR rounds, each of which was run for about 10 cycles. Sample barcodes and Illumina adapters were added in a final 25-cycle PCR using Deep VentR polymerase. Amplicons of 200-500 bp were gel-purified with a QIAquick gel extraction kit before sequencing. An Illumina HiSeq 2500 was used to sequence the TCRbeta amplicons, generating 250-bp paired-end reads. The original pipeline was this. Trimmomatic v0.33 was used to quality-trim the reads, and FLASH v1.2.11 was used to merge paired reads so that full CDR3 sequences could be recovered. V, D and J germline segments were assigned to the rearranged TCRbeta sequences by MiGEC v1.2.1b. VDJtools v1.0.0 computed clonotype statistics and Shannon-Wiener diversity indices. Except for diversity analysis, only each sample's 250 most abundant clonotypes were used in subsequent analyses to reduce sampling bias. The public reads were reanalyzed by TCRdb: fastp trimming at Q25, MiXCR alignment, in-frame beta chains only. Entries are consolidated by CDR3 protein sequence, retaining the most common genes and DNA. These V and J calls rely on TCRdb rather than the paper's analysis. This sample holds more than 70,000 distinct CDR3 sequences; approximately 70% were observed only once. The top ten clonotypes cover approximately 19% of the sample.

The V end gives up 6 bases and the J end 4 bases, leaving 12 bases in the junction not matched to a gene. The CDR3 measures 15 amino acids from cysteine to phenylalanine. The CDR3 DNA has 45 bases and is translated from base 1. CDR1 MDHEN and CDR2 SYDVKM were looked up in the germline V gene. Without any cell sorting, total RNA and DNA were extracted together from around 20-30 mg of bulk tissue using the AllPrep DNA/RNA mini kit. Between late 2015 and early 2016, about 5 patients in China with histopathologically diagnosed primary liver carcinoma had their tumors surgically resected. At the time of sampling, the patients had chronic HBV infection and had not received any treatment. Each tumor was sampled at five spatially separated regions: the tumor centre plus the superior, inferior, left-lateral and right-lateral poles. According to histology, viable tumor cells made up more than 90% of every tumor sample. Fresh tumor and adjacent tissue pieces were bisected; one half was stored in RNAlater at -80°C, the other sent for histology.

Sequenced input: liver tumor tissue from sampling region 1. In the paper's terms, the cell subset or site label means: tumor region T1, superior pole. The sequence links TRBV28 to TRBJ2-7, and TRBD1 aligns with 7 junction nucleotides. The clonotype was recovered from a man aged 40-49 years with primary liver carcinoma and hepatitis B virus infection. The CDR3 corresponds to CASSPQRGQPYEQYF. The DNA sequence follows: TGTGCCAGCAGCCCACAAAGGGGGCAACCTTACGAGCAGTACTTC.